This T cell receptor beta chain was obtained from a study of CD8 T cells in ankylosing spondylitis (TCRdb year 2017). Some background on the complete study: To find TCR variants linked to disease, the study profiled T cell receptor beta repertoires in ankylosing spondylitis patients and healthy donors. Samples of peripheral blood were taken, and for ankylosing spondylitis patients, synovial fluid was collected as well. The full study cohort comprised around 25 ankylosing spondylitis patients and about 110 healthy donors. Findings and caveats that apply to the study as a whole: A CD8+ phenotype was shown by the disease-linked clones, which were found at relatively low frequencies in peripheral blood. Blood from ankylosing spondylitis patients appeared to be characterized by a TCR beta motif composed of 7 to 9 highly homologous amino acid variants. Some of the motif variants had been reported before in the synovial fluid and blood of reactive arthritis patients, a finding that suggests common disease-initiation mechanisms. According to the report, matched synovial fluid samples from ankylosing spondylitis patients were significantly enriched for the disease-linked clones.

The sequencer listed for this sample is Illumina HiSeq 2500. Quantitative 5'-RACE with molecular barcodes was the method used to prepare the TCR beta libraries. The paper's processing steps were these. To identify disease-linked TCR variants, a new computational method was used, one built on a probabilistic model of VDJ rearrangement. TCRdb ran its own pipeline on the public reads, namely fastp trimming at Q25 and MiXCR clone calling, and kept in-frame beta chains. Each record represents a unique CDR3 protein, reported with the most common genes and DNA among its rows. TCRdb assigned the V and J calls; the authors' analysis was not used. The sample table lists around 540,000 distinct CDR3 sequences, about 13% of them with a count of one. The leading ten clones occupy around 7% of the sample. The CDR3 holds 19 amino acids from the cysteine to the phenylalanine. The sequence is cut down to CDR3 DNA, 57 bases in frame from base 1. Trimming takes 0 bases off V and 0 bases off J; junction bases not matched to a gene: 10. Based on the germline V gene, the CDR1 and CDR2 sequences are SGHVS and FQNEAQ.

This clonotype has only a few counts. The antigen it binds to is not known. Base quality data are lacking; no much larger clone is found one base away. The sequence came from a male donor with ankylosing spondylitis. Material for sequencing was blood, either unsorted or a sorted T cell fraction (not recorded which). The receptor chain draws on TRBV7-8 and TRBJ2-4, and TRBD1 aligns with 8 junction nucleotides. CDR3 protein: CASSLAVGTGPLAKNIQYF. The sequence in DNA is TGTGCCAGCAGCTTAGCGGTGGGGACAGGTCCTTTAGCCAAAAACATTCAGTACTTC.